This T cell receptor (beta chain) was captured in a study of human T cells and chemical hapten exposure. TCRdb called the RACE reads again in MiXCR, with one record for every CDR3 protein. This sample has 65,000 to 95,000 distinct CDR3 sequences, with approximately 7% found just once. V shed 6 bases and J 5 bases; nucleotides not matched to a gene: 9. The CDR3 sequence is 14 residues long. Time point noted: patch test 2, 6 weeks after DPC sensitization. Treatment indicated: therapeutic diphenylcyclopropenone sensitization with weekly scalp DPC. The sequencing here drew on whole blood, taken in connection with sensitization to the hapten diphenylcyclopropenone (DPC). The sequence was obtained from a woman aged 25-40 years with alopecia areata. Some clones in this sample may be carry-over from other donors' samples. The chain has TRBV12-3 or TRBV12-4 and TRBJ1-2; TRBD1 aligns across 7 bases. The DNA for the CDR3 is TGTGCCAGCAGGCGCACCGGGACAGCTTATGGCTACACCTTC. Translated, it gives CASRRTGTAYGYTF.